A few counts support the clone carrying this T cell receptor beta chain. Antigen: not known. It was with 60 Vbeta and 13 Jbeta primers that the PCR ran. Some clones are missing from TCRdb's copy, which holds only in-frame ones; the method was immunoSEQ multiplex PCR. The sample includes some 140,000 clones, roughly two thirds of them seen just once. The source of the sample is a study of cytomegalovirus exposure and HLA in healthy donors. Whole-study context: Of about 390 genotyped donors, more than 75% grouped in the Caucasian-associated ancestry cluster. General observations from the study: A later analysis found common viral pathogens apparently linked to several of the most significant clusters.

Germline-derived CDR1 and CDR2 are SGHVS and FNYEAQ. With 6 bases clipped from V and 7 bases from J, the junction kept 8 bases outside the gene matches. This CDR3 region has 14 residues. Sampled while nominally healthy, donors likely had unrecorded immune exposures. This rearrangement joins TRBV7-6 to TRBJ1-4; 7 nucleotides align to TRBD1. This TCR came from a woman in her thirties or forties in good health and CMV-seronegative. Sequenced: PBMCs. The CDR3 DNA is TGTGCCAGCAGGCCGACAGGGTCGGCTGAAAAACTGTTTTTT. This codes for CASRPTGSAEKLFF.